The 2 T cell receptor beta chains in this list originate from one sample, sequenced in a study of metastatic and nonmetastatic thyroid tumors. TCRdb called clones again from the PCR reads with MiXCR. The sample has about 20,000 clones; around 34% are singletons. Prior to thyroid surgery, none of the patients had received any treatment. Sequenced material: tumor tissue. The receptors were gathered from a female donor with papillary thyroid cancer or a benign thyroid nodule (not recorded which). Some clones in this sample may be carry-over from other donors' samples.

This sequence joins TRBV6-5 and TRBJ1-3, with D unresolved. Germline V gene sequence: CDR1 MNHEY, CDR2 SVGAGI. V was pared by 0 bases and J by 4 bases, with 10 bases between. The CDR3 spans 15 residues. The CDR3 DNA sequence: TGTGCCAGCAGTTACTCGGGGAGGCAAGGAAACACCATATATTTT. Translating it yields CASSYSGRQGNTIYF.

The CDR3, as DNA: TGTGCCAGCAGCTCGACCACAGATACGCAGTATTTT. Amino acid sequence: CASSSTTDTQYF. The V call is TRBV7-2, the J call TRBJ2-3; no clear D gene. The V and J ends lost 4 bases and 2 bases respectively, with 4 bases between them. Germline-derived CDR1 and CDR2 are SGHTA and FQGNSA. This CDR3 contains 12 residues.